Below, 27 T cell receptor beta chains from the same sample are listed, as sequenced in a study of OX40 agonist ivuxolimab in advanced cancers. Clones were read by immunoSEQ multiplex PCR, and TCRdb kept only the in-frame ones, dropping some. Found here are fewer than 50,000 clones, roughly nine tenths of them singletons; the top ten hold 25% to 35%. This material consisted of CD4+ or CD8+ T cells sorted from blood, taken in a trial of the OX40 agonist ivuxolimab. These receptors were obtained from an adult with an advanced solid tumor such as melanoma, head and neck, liver or kidney cancer.

The chain uses TRBV7-6 and TRBJ2-7; TRBD2 aligns across 7 bases. Per the germline V gene, CDR1 is SGHVS and CDR2 is FNYEAQ. Trimming removed 5 bases from V and 2 bases from J; junction bases left unmatched: 3. CDR3 length: 13 residues. As DNA, the CDR3 is TGTGCCAGCAGCCCCGGGGGGACCTACGAGCAGTACTTC. This gives the protein CASSPGGTYEQYF.

V gene TRBV19 combines with J gene TRBJ2-7; TRBD2 agrees at 7 bases. The germline V gene encodes CDR1 LNHDA and CDR2 SQIVND (reference sequence). The CDR3 spans 15 residues. V dropped 0 bases and J dropped 0; count of bases not matched to a gene: 2. The CDR3 spells CASSIESSGSYEQYF. The CDR3 DNA is TGTGCCAGTAGTATAGAGTCTAGCGGCTCCTACGAGCAGTACTTC.

The chain joins TRBV11-2 to TRBJ2-5, with D possibly TRBD2 on 6 matching bases. Germline CDR1 SGHAT, CDR2 FQNNGV. The CDR3 runs 16 residues. Trimming removed 2 bases from V and 1 base from J, with 14 bases in between. CDR3 nucleotide sequence: TGTGCCAGCAGCTTAAATAACCGGGAGCTCCAAGAGACCCAGTACTTC. As protein: CASSLNNRELQETQYF. Supplemented by reference TRBV11-2 and TRBJ2-5, the full variable domain reads EAGVAQSPRYKIIEKRQSVAFWCNPISGHATLYWYQQILGQGPKLLIQFQNNGVVDDSQLPKDRFSAERLKGVDSTLKIQPAKLEDSAVYLCASSLNNRELQETQYFGPGTRLLVL.

CDR3 nucleotide sequence: TGTGCCAGCAGCTTAACGACGTCGGGAGGGGGGGAGACCCAGTACTTC. This gives the protein CASSLTTSGGGETQYF. The gene calls are TRBV7-9 and TRBJ2-5; TRBD2 matches 8 bases. Germline V gene data show CDR1 as SEHNR and CDR2 as FQNEAQ (reference sequence). The V gene end was trimmed by 2 bases and the J gene end by 5 bases; junction bases not matched to a gene: 10. The length of the CDR3 is 16 residues.

The V call is TRBV5-4, the J call TRBJ1-1; D is undetermined. This CDR3 is built from 13 residues. Trimming removed 5 bases at V and 1 base at J, with 9 bases between. Per germline, CDR1 SGHNT and CDR2 YYREEE (reference sequence). The CDR3 nucleotides read TGTGCCAGCAGTTACTCAAGGAACACTGAAGCTTTCTTT. Protein sequence: CASSYSRNTEAFF.

This rearrangement joins TRBV29-1 to TRBJ2-5, with D maybe TRBD2 (6 bases). This CDR3 has 12 amino acids. The germline V and J ends were trimmed by 6 bases and 4 bases, with 12 bases remaining between them. Germline values: CDR1 SQVTM, CDR2 ANQGSEA. CDR3 protein: CSVPSVGETQYF. The CDR3 bases are TGCAGCGTCCCTAGCGTTGGAGAGACCCAGTACTTC.

The rearrangement links TRBV4-1 to TRBJ2-7; 12 bases map to TRBD1. V gave up 1 base and J gave up 4 bases; unmatched junction bases: 5. The germline V gene encodes CDR1 MGHRA and CDR2 YSYEKL. The CDR3 totals 16 residues. CDR3 loop: CASSQVGTGGFYEQYF. The CDR3 coding sequence is TGCGCCAGCAGCCAAGTTGGGACAGGGGGCTTTTACGAGCAGTACTTC.

The V and J genes are TRBV7-8 and TRBJ2-3; 7 positions agree with TRBD2. CDR1 and CDR2 from the germline V gene are SGHVS and FQNEAQ. J gave up 2 bases and V 5 bases, and 10 bases lay outside the gene matches. The CDR3 sequence is 16 residues long. CDR3 DNA sequence: TGTGCCAGCAGCGCCTCAGCGGGACCCCCCACAGATACGCAGTATTTT. It is translated as CASSASAGPPTDTQYF.

The CDR3 sequence is CASSSGVGETQYF. DNA for the CDR3: TGTGCCAGCAGCTCCGGGGTTGGCGAGACCCAGTACTTC. The genes are TRBV13 and TRBJ2-5; a weak D match, TRBD2 (5 bases). Germline V gene data show CDR1 as PRHDT and CDR2 as FYEKMQ (reference sequence). The CDR3 loop spans 13 amino acids. V lost 4 bases, J lost 5 bases, and 11 bases lay in between.

The V and J genes are TRBV19 and TRBJ1-2, with 8 bases that match TRBD1. The CDR3 runs 15 residues. V gave up 0 bases and J gave up 6 bases; unmatched junction bases: 6. Germline V gene lookup returns CDR1 LNHDA and CDR2 SQIVND (reference sequence). The CDR3: CASSIDPAGGDGYTF. As DNA, the CDR3 is TGTGCCAGTAGTATAGATCCGGCAGGGGGCGATGGCTACACCTTC.

V and J are TRBV4-1 and TRBJ2-1; 8 bases match TRBD2. The V and J ends lost 0 bases and 4 bases, in that order; junction bases with no gene match: 5. CDR3 length: 16 residues. Germline V gene data show CDR1 as MGHRA and CDR2 as YSYEKL. The CDR3 bases are TGCGCCAGCAGCCAAGAGATAGCGGGACTTTACAATGAGCAGTTCTTC. Its protein product is CASSQEIAGLYNEQFF.

The chain recombines TRBV27 with TRBJ2-2; D might be TRBD1 or TRBD2, each matching 6 bases. V was shortened by 10 bases and J by 4 bases, with 16 bases between the two germline ends. This CDR3 comprises 14 residues. Germline loops: CDR1 MNHEY, CDR2 SMNVEV (reference sequence). This CDR3 is CATTGGAGTGELFF. In DNA, the CDR3 is TGTGCCACCACCGGGGGCGCAGGCACCGGGGAGCTGTTTTTT.

This chain joins TRBV7-2 and TRBJ2-7; 12 bases match TRBD2. The germline V gene has CDR1 SGHTA and CDR2 FQGNSA. The length of the CDR3 is 14 residues. J lost 4 bases, V lost 4 bases, and 2 bases had no gene match. The CDR3 reads CASSWGTSGYEQYF. The CDR3 coding sequence is TGTGCCAGCAGCTGGGGGACTAGCGGGTACGAGCAGTACTTC.

The table lists this clone with a few counts. The V call is TRBV15, the J call TRBJ1-1; D unresolved. CDR1 and CDR2 (germline): LNHNV, YYDKDF (reference sequence). CDR3 length equals 13 residues. Trimming removed 7 bases at V and 0 bases at J, with 9 bases between. CDR3 DNA: TGTGCCACCACCGAGGACGTGAACACTGAAGCTTTCTTT. This encodes CATTEDVNTEAFF.

The chain combines TRBV4-2 with TRBJ2-7; D unresolved. Germline V CDR1 and CDR2: LGHNA, YNFKEQ. The ends were cut back, 4 bases at V and 5 bases at J, with 18 bases in the middle. There are 15 residues in the CDR3. CDR3 loop: CASSPESRVIDEQYF. The CDR3 nucleotides read TGTGCCAGCAGCCCCGAATCGAGAGTAATCGACGAGCAGTACTTC.

The V call is TRBV19, the J call TRBJ2-1, with D uncertain. The CDR3 runs 15 residues. Germline CDR1 is LNHDA and CDR2 is SQIVND (reference sequence). Trimming removed 2 bases from V and 2 bases from J, with 10 bases in between. CDR3 amino acids: CASSILGLPYNEQFF. The DNA for the CDR3 is TGTGCCAGTAGTATATTAGGGCTTCCCTACAATGAGCAGTTCTTC.

This rearrangement joins TRBV28 to TRBJ2-1; 8 bases fit TRBD1. The trim removed 6 bases at V and 9 bases at J, leaving 1 base unmatched. The CDR3 runs to 11 residues. Germline-derived CDR1 and CDR2 are MDHEN and SYDVKM. CDR3 protein: CASRQGVEQFF. In nucleotides, the CDR3 is TGTGCCAGCAGACAGGGGGTTGAGCAGTTCTTC. The full variable domain, completed using reference TRBV28 and TRBJ2-1, is DVKVTQSSRYLVKRTGEKVFLECVQDMDHENMFWYRQDPGLGLRLIYFSYDVKMKEKGDIPEGYSVSREKKERFSLILESASTNQTSMYLCASRQGVEQFFGPGTRLTVL.

This sequence joins TRBV4-3 and TRBJ2-7; 8 nucleotides match TRBD1. Germline values: CDR1 LGHNA, CDR2 YSLEER. This CDR3 spans 16 amino acids. The ends lost 0 bases at V and 5 bases at J; junction bases unmatched: 9. The CDR3 DNA follows: TGCGCCAGCAGCCAAGATTGGTCAGGGGGCATAGACGAGCAGTACTTC. This translates into CASSQDWSGGIDEQYF.

V is TRBV6-6 and J is TRBJ1-2; no clear D gene. The CDR3 sequence is 16 residues long. CDR1 is MNHNY and CDR2 is SVGAGI in the germline V gene (reference sequence). V was pared by 0 bases and J by 2 bases, with 13 bases between. The CDR3 loop reads CASSYSIPRENYGYTF. The CDR3 DNA reads as TGTGCCAGCAGTTACTCTATCCCTCGGGAAAACTATGGCTACACCTTC.

In the case of this clone: Other DNA sequences of this sample code for an identical CDR3. The rearrangement joins TRBV2 to TRBJ2-5; 13 positions match TRBD2. The CDR3 loop spans 17 amino acids. V was clipped by 2 bases and J by 4 bases; unmatched bases: 7. Germline CDR1 reads SNHLY; CDR2 reads FYNNEI. The chain's CDR3 is CASSELGLAGTGETQYF. The CDR3 coding sequence is TGTGCCAGCAGTGAATTGGGACTAGCGGGAACCGGAGAGACCCAGTACTTC.

This chain joins TRBV20-1 and TRBJ2-7, with no clear D. This CDR3 spans 11 amino acids. Per germline, CDR1 DFQATT and CDR2 SNEGSKA (reference sequence). Trimming shortened V by 0 bases and J by 3 bases, and 3 bases separated the two germline ends. CDR3 DNA: TGCAGTGCTAGAGAGGGCTACGAGCAGTACTTC. Amino acid sequence: CSAREGYEQYF.

The chain employs TRBV18 and TRBJ2-1, with a tentative D call TRBD2 (6 bases). Per the germline V gene, CDR1 is KGHSH and CDR2 is LQKENI. The CDR3 has 16 amino acids. V dropped 3 bases and J dropped 4 bases, with 16 bases sitting between them. This chain's CDR3 is CASSPPGLAEYNEQFF. The DNA for the CDR3 is TGTGCCAGCTCACCCCCGGGGTTAGCGGAGTACAATGAGCAGTTCTTC.

The rearrangement joins TRBV5-8 to TRBJ2-4, with unresolved D. Germline V gene data show CDR1 as SGHTS and CDR2 as YDEGEE. The CDR3 has 17 amino acids. The ends were cut back, 0 bases at V and 3 bases at J, with 16 bases in the middle. CDR3 sequence reads: CASSLELAPMGKNIQYF. As DNA, the CDR3 is TGTGCCAGCAGCTTGGAGCTGGCCCCTATGGGCAAAAACATTCAGTACTTC.

A single count supports this clone. The chain joins TRBV2 to TRBJ2-3; 10 positions agree with TRBD1. Germline-derived CDR1 and CDR2 are SNHLY and FYNNEI. The CDR3 is 16 residues long. The V segment lost 1 base and the J segment 7 bases; nucleotides outside the gene matches: 8. The CDR3 reads CASSEGWDRGRHTQYF. The CDR3 coding sequence is TGTGCCAGCAGTGAAGGATGGGACAGGGGAAGGCATACGCAGTATTTT.

This chain connects TRBV11-2 to TRBJ2-7, with TRBD2 matching over 9 bases. The CDR3 consists of 15 residues. V shed 3 bases and J 6 bases; nucleotides not matched to a gene: 9. Per the germline V gene, CDR1 is SGHAT and CDR2 is FQNNGV. The CDR3 region has the DNA TGTGCCAGCAGCTTGTTAGCGGGAGACATTGCCGAGCAGTACTTC. Protein: CASSLLAGDIAEQYF.

The chain couples TRBV10-2 to TRBJ1-2; 7 nucleotides align to TRBD1. Germline V CDR1 and CDR2: WSHSY, SAAADI. The length of the CDR3 is 14 residues. V dropped 7 bases and J dropped 3; count of bases not matched to a gene: 8. This chain's CDR3 is CASTTRDSYYGYTF. The CDR3 DNA is TGCGCCAGCACCACAAGGGACAGTTACTATGGCTACACCTTC.

The V gene is TRBV6-5, the J gene TRBJ2-7, with D maybe TRBD1 (6 bases). The V gene's germline CDR1 is MNHEY and CDR2 SVGAGI. V gave up 5 bases and J gave up 4 bases, with 15 bases separating them. The CDR3 sequence is 14 residues long. This CDR3 reads CASSHNRETYEQYF. CDR3 bases: TGTGCCAGCAGTCATAACAGGGAGACTTACGAGCAGTACTTC.